These 27 T cell receptor beta chains originate from one sample sequenced in a study of CXCR4 blockade with PD-1 therapy in pancreatic cancer. The data were produced by immunoSEQ multiplex PCR, yet TCRdb's version contains in-frame clones alone and is incomplete. The sample yields approximately 2,500 clones, around 40% seen once. Source material: tumor tissue. The receptors were gathered from a human donor with pancreatic ductal adenocarcinoma.

The J gene is TRBJ1-1, the V gene TRBV6-8, with a tentative D call TRBD1 (6 bases). The CDR3 runs 15 residues. V gave up 7 bases and J gave up 3 bases, with 18 bases separating them. CDR1 and CDR2 (germline): MNHGY, SAAAGT. The CDR3 sequence is CASIPTGRRDTEAFF. The DNA of the CDR3 is TGTGCCAGCATTCCTACAGGGCGTAGAGACACTGAAGCTTTCTTT.

J is TRBJ2-7 and V is TRBV14; 9 bases agree with TRBD2. Germline-derived CDR1 and CDR2 are SGHDN and FVKESK. The CDR3 extends over 16 amino acids. J lost 2 bases, V lost 5 bases, and 10 bases had no gene match. The CDR3 is CASSSLPSGNPYEQYF. The DNA for the CDR3 is TGTGCCAGCAGCTCCCTTCCTAGCGGGAACCCCTACGAGCAGTACTTC.

The chain carries TRBV30 and TRBJ2-5, with D unclear. Germline CDR1 is GTSNPN and CDR2 is SVGIG (reference sequence). V lost 0 bases to trimming and J lost 5 bases, with 10 bases between them. This CDR3 has 13 amino acids. The CDR3 here is CAWSVTLGETQYF. The CDR3 bases are TGTGCCTGGAGTGTAACCCTGGGGGAGACCCAGTACTTC. Complete variable domain (other parts from reference TRBV30 and TRBJ2-5): SQTIHQWPATLVQPVGSPLSLECTVEGTSNPNLYWYRQAAGRGLQLLFYSVGIGQISSEVPQNLSASRPQDRQFILSSKKLLLSDSGFYLCAWSVTLGETQYFGPGTRLLVL.

The genes are TRBV19 and TRBJ1-1, with D possibly TRBD1 on 6 matching bases. The V end was cut by 7 bases, the J end by 3 bases, with 15 bases between. CDR3 size: 14 residues. CDR1 and CDR2 (germline): LNHDA, SQIVND (reference sequence). This chain's CDR3 is CASTSATGYTEAFF. The CDR3 DNA reads TGTGCCAGTACCTCCGCCACAGGGTACACTGAAGCTTTCTTT.

The table lists this clone with a few counts. CDR3 amino acids: CASSLVAGTGELFF. The CDR3 region has the DNA TGTGCCAGCAGCTTAGTAGCGGGCACCGGGGAGCTGTTTTTT. The chain has TRBV7-7 and TRBJ2-2; 7 nucleotides line up with TRBD2. Germline CDR1 SSHAT, CDR2 FNYEAQ (reference sequence). This CDR3 region has 14 residues. V lost 1 base to trimming and J lost 4 bases; unmatched junction nucleotides: 0.

This clone was detected once. The chain links TRBV30 to TRBJ2-1; D gene uncertain. This CDR3 region has 16 residues. V lost 2 bases and J 0 bases, leaving 14 bases between the germline ends. Germline assignment: CDR1 GTSNPN and CDR2 SVGIG (reference sequence). The CDR3 protein is CAWSFPLSSSYNEQFF. CDR3 DNA sequence: TGTGCCTGGAGTTTTCCCCTCTCGAGCTCCTACAATGAGCAGTTCTTC.

This clone was detected many times. The chain couples TRBV11-3 to TRBJ2-3; D unclear. Trimming stripped 2 bases from V and 7 bases from J, with 13 bases between. This CDR3 is 14 amino acids long. Germline V lookup: CDR1 SGHNT, CDR2 YENEEA. This CDR3 is CASSLLGSGNTQYF. In DNA form, the CDR3 reads TGTGCCAGCAGCTTACTGGGAAGTGGGAATACGCAGTATTTT.

CDR3 nucleotide sequence: TGTGCCAGTATGTCGGGCGGGAGAACGACCGGGGAGCTGTTTTTT. Its protein product is CASMSGGRTTGELFF. The rearrangement joins TRBV19 to TRBJ2-2; 7 nucleotides align to TRBD2. J gave up 5 bases and V 7 bases, and 10 bases lay outside the gene matches. This CDR3 has 15 amino acids. Germline V lookup: CDR1 LNHDA, CDR2 SQIVND (reference sequence).

The chain is built from TRBV6-8 and TRBJ2-7; D perhaps matches TRBD1 (6 bases). The CDR3 covers 14 residues. V lost 6 bases and J 5 bases, leaving 17 bases between the germline ends. Germline V lookup: CDR1 MNHGY, CDR2 SAAAGT. CDR3 amino acids: CASRTWQGKHEQYF. DNA of the CDR3: TGTGCCAGCAGAACGTGGCAGGGGAAACACGAGCAGTACTTC.

This chain uses TRBV4-1 with TRBJ2-2; D may be TRBD2 (6 bases). The CDR3 runs to 16 residues. The germline CDR1 and CDR2 sequences are MGHRA and YSYEKL. V was cut by 1 base and J by 1 base, with 10 bases left in between. CDR3 coding DNA: TGCGCCAGCAGCCAAGGACGGGGGTTGAACACCGGGGAGCTGTTTTTT. Encoded protein: CASSQGRGLNTGELFF.

This clone is medium-sized in the sample. CDR3 region: CASSVTGTLEAFF. The CDR3 DNA sequence: TGTGCCAGCAGCGTCACCGGGACCCTTGAGGCTTTCTTT. This chain connects TRBV7-2 to TRBJ1-1; D is possibly TRBD1 (5 bases). Between the trimmed V and J ends, which lost 5 bases and 11 bases, there was a span of 18 bases. This CDR3 has 13 amino acids. CDR1 SGHTA and CDR2 FQGNSA come from the germline V gene.

The V and J genes are TRBV29-1 and TRBJ2-2; TRBD2 agrees at 12 bases. CDR3 length: 14 amino acids. Germline V lookup: CDR1 SQVTM, CDR2 ANQGSEA. J gave up 7 bases and V 7 bases, and 7 bases lay outside the gene matches. CDR3 DNA: TGCAGCGGATCTAGCGGGGGGGCCGGCGGGGAGCTGTTTTTT. Protein sequence: CSGSSGGAGGELFF.

Notes on this clone: Relative to the germline gene, one junction end is altered; a read error may explain this. This rearrangement joins TRBV19 to TRBJ1-3; the match to TRBD1 covers 7 bases. The germline gives CDR1 LNHDA, CDR2 SQIVND (reference sequence). The CDR3 is 15 residues long. For the CDR3, the DNA is TGTGCCAGTAGTCCATGGACAGGTTCTGAAAACACCATATATTTT. Residues: CASSPWTGSENTIYF.

The rearrangement uses TRBV7-4 and TRBJ1-1; no firm D call. The ends were cut back, 6 bases at V and 4 bases at J, with 18 bases in the middle. The CDR3 sequence is 15 residues long. CDR1 and CDR2 (germline): SGHVT, SQSDAQ. CDR3 bases: TGTGCCAGCAGTGAAGTCGTTACGGGCTCCACTGAAGCTTTCTTT. Its translation is CASSEVVTGSTEAFF. The full variable domain, completed using reference TRBV7-4 and TRBJ1-1, is GAGVSQSPRYKVAKRGRDVALRCDSISGHVTLYWYRQTLGQGSEVLTYSQSDAQRDKSGRPSGRFSAERPERSVSTLKIQRTEQGDSAVYLCASSEVVTGSTEAFFGQGTRLTVV.

This clone was observed a single time. The chain combines TRBV15 with TRBJ1-1; D may be TRBD1 (5 bases). The CDR3 sequence is 14 residues long. In germline, CDR1 is LNHNV, CDR2 YYDKDF (reference sequence). V lost 4 bases and J 4 bases, leaving 13 bases between the germline ends. In DNA, the CDR3 is TGTGCCACCAGCACCCGGCTGGGGGGCACTGAAGCTTTCTTT. As protein: CATSTRLGGTEAFF.

This chain connects TRBV10-2 to TRBJ1-2; 12 bases align to TRBD1. Germline CDR1 WSHSY, CDR2 SAAADI. The trim removed 0 bases at V and 7 bases at J, leaving 9 bases unmatched. The CDR3 covers 17 residues. CDR3 protein: CASSESWGTGGRRGYTF. The CDR3 DNA is TGCGCCAGCAGTGAGTCGTGGGGGACAGGGGGCAGGCGTGGCTACACCTTC.

This clone was counted once. This chain uses TRBV18 with TRBJ1-2; a possible D gene is TRBD1 (5 bases). The CDR3 runs to 14 residues. CDR1 and CDR2 from the germline V gene are KGHSH and LQKENI. Trimming left V 3 bases short and J 4 bases short, with 12 bases between. This CDR3 is CASSPWQGFYGYTF. The CDR3 DNA follows: TGTGCCAGCTCACCCTGGCAGGGCTTCTATGGCTACACCTTC.

The chain uses TRBV25-1 and TRBJ2-3, with D perhaps TRBD2 (7 bases). Trimming took off 5 bases at V and 8 bases at J, with 17 bases between the two ends. The CDR3 has 14 amino acids. In germline, CDR1 is MGHDK, CDR2 SYGVNS. The CDR3 bases are TGTGCCAGCAGTTATGGGGGGGGCCAGGGTACGCAGTATTTT. This translates into CASSYGGGQGTQYF.

The chain joins TRBV29-1 to TRBJ1-1; D not certain. The CDR3 has 12 residues. The germline V gene has CDR1 SQVTM and CDR2 ANQGSEA. V lost 7 bases to trimming and J lost 1 base, with 10 bases between them. CDR3 region: CSGTTTNTEAFF. CDR3 sequence (DNA): TGCAGCGGTACGACAACGAACACTGAAGCTTTCTTT.

Only one count was recorded for this clone. The chain recombines TRBV10-2 with TRBJ2-1, with D tentatively TRBD1 (6 bases). V was cut by 6 bases and J by 2 bases, with 11 bases left in between. Germline V gene data show CDR1 as WSHSY and CDR2 as SAAADI. The CDR3 extends over 14 amino acids. The CDR3 DNA is TGCGCCAGCAGGAGGACAGAGACCTACAATGAGCAGTTCTTC. Protein sequence: CASRRTETYNEQFF.

V usage is TRBV19 and J usage is TRBJ1-3; no reliable D call. There are 20 residues in the CDR3. Trimming stripped 2 bases from V and 0 bases from J, with 23 bases between. Germline V CDR1 and CDR2: LNHDA, SQIVND (reference sequence). In DNA form, the CDR3 reads TGTGCCAGTAGTATACTCGCGGCCAGCAGGCTTTTAAGCTCTGGAAACACCATATATTTT. It specifies CASSILAASRLLSSGNTIYF.

By frequency in the sample, this clone is large. The chain carries TRBV19 and TRBJ1-1; TRBD1 matches at 10 bases. Germline V lookup: CDR1 LNHDA, CDR2 SQIVND (reference sequence). J gave up 5 bases and V 6 bases, and 3 bases lay outside the gene matches. The CDR3 is 13 amino acids. CDR3 sequence (DNA): TGTGCCAGTAGGGACAGGGGGTCGACTGAAGCTTTCTTT. As protein: CASRDRGSTEAFF.

This clone is medium-sized in the sample. The gene calls are TRBV11-3 and TRBJ1-1, with 11 bases fitting TRBD1. J was trimmed by 1 base and V by 7 bases; bases with no gene match: 5. The germline gives CDR1 SGHNT, CDR2 YENEEA. The CDR3 contains 15 residues. The DNA of the CDR3 is TGTGCCAGCAAACCGGGACAGGGGGGGAACACTGAAGCTTTCTTT. The encoded protein is CASKPGQGGNTEAFF. The variable domain in full, completed from reference TRBV11-3 and TRBJ1-1, reads EAGVVQSPRYKIIEKKQPVAFWCNPISGHNTLYWYLQNLGQGPELLIRYENEEAVDDSQLPKDRFSAERLKGVDSTLKIQPAELGDSAVYLCASKPGQGGNTEAFFGQGTRLTVV.

Only a few counts were recorded for this clone. The rearrangement links TRBV6-7 to TRBJ1-1; D gene uncertain. TRBV6-7 is noted as an ORF with a role that remains uncertain. The CDR3 runs to 16 residues. V was cut by 1 base and J by 5 bases, with 17 bases left in between. The CDR3 here is CASSYFGRELRTEAFF. The CDR3 DNA reads as TGTGCCAGCAGTTACTTTGGGCGAGAGCTTCGAACTGAAGCTTTCTTT.

The V and J genes are TRBV30 and TRBJ2-7; 9 nucleotides align to TRBD2. The V and J ends lost 4 bases and 2 bases, in that order; junction bases with no gene match: 12. The CDR3 is made up of 16 amino acids. Germline V lookup: CDR1 GTSNPN, CDR2 SVGIG (reference sequence). The CDR3 DNA reads TGTGCCTGGATACCGTCAGCGGGAGGATGGGCCTACGAGCAGTACTTC. It encodes CAWIPSAGGWAYEQYF.

This clone has more than one count but fewer than ten. The chain links TRBV5-1 to TRBJ2-5, with a weak D call TRBD2 (5 bases). This CDR3 spans 14 amino acids. Between the trimmed V and J ends, which lost 4 bases and 5 bases, there was a span of 15 bases. Germline CDR1 SGHRS, CDR2 YFSETQ. The CDR3 DNA sequence: TGCGCCAGCAGCCTGGGCGGACTTGGGGAGACCCAGTACTTC. It specifies CASSLGGLGETQYF.

The chain links TRBV19 to TRBJ2-1; 12 bases are a match to TRBD2. Germline V gene sequence: CDR1 LNHDA, CDR2 SQIVND (reference sequence). The V and J ends lost 3 bases and 9 bases, in that order; junction bases with no gene match: 12. This CDR3 is built from 17 residues. In nucleotides, the CDR3 is TGTGCCAGTAGTATCGCTCCTAGACTAGCGGGAGTGCTTGAGCAGTTCTTC. It is translated as CASSIAPRLAGVLEQFF.